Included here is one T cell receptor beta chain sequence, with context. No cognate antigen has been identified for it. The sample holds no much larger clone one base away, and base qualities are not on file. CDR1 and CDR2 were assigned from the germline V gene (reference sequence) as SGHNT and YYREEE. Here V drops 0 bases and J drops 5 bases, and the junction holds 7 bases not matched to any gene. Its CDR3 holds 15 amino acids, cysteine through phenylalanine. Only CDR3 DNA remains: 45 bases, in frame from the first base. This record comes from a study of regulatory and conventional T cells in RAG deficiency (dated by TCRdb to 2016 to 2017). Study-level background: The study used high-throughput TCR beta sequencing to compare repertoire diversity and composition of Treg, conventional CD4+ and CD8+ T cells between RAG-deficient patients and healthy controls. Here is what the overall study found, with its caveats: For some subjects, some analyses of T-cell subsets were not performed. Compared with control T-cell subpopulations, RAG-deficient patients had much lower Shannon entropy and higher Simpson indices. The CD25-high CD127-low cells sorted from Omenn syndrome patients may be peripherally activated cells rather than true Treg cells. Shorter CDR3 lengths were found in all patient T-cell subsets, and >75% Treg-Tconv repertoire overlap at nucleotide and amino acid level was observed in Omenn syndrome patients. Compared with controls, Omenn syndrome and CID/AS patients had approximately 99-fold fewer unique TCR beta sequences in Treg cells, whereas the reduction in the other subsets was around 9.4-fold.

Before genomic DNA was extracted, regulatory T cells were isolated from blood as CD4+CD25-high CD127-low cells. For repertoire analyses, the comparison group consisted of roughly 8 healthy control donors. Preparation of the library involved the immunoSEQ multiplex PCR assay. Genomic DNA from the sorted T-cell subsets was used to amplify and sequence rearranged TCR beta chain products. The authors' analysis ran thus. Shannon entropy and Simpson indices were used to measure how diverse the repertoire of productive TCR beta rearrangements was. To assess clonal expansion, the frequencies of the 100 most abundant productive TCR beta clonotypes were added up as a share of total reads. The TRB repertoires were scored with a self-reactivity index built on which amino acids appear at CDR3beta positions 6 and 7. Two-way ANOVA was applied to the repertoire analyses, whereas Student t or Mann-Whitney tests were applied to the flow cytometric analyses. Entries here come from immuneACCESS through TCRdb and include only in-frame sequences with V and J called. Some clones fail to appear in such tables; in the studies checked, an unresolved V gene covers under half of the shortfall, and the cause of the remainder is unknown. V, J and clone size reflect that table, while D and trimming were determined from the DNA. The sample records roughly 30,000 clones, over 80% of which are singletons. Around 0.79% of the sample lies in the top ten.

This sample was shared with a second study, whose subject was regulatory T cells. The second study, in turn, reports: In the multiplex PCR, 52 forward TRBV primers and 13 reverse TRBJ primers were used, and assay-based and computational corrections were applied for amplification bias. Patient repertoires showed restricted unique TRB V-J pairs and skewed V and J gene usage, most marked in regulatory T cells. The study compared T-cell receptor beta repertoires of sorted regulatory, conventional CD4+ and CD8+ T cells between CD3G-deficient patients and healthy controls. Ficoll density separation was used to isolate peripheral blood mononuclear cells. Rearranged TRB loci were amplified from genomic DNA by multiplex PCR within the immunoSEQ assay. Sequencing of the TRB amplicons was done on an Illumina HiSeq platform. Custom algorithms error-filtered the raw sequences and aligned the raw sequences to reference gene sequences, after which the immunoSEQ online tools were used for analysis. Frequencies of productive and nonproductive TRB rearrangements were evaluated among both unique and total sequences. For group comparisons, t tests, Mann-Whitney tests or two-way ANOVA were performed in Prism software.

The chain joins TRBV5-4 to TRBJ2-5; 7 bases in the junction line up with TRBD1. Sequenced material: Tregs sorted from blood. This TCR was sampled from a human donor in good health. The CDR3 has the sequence CASSLGVGRGETQYF. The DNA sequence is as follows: TGTGCCAGCAGCTTGGGCGTCGGCAGGGGGGAGACCCAGTACTTC.